The clone carrying this TCR beta chain has at least ten counts. The antigen is undetermined. TCR beta libraries were made by quantitative 5'-RACE with molecular barcodes. One entry per CDR3 protein, called by TCRdb with MiXCR from the 5' RACE reads. This table holds about 540,000 distinct CDR3 sequences, roughly 13% found once. This entry comes from a study of CD8 T cells in ankylosing spondylitis. Study-level findings and limits: Disease-associated clones were CD8+ and fairly uncommon in peripheral blood. What seemed typical of ankylosing spondylitis blood was a TCR beta motif built from several highly homologous variants. Reports of some motif variants in reactive arthritis synovial fluid and blood predate this one. Reports say disease-linked clones showed up significantly more in matched ankylosing spondylitis synovial fluid.

The V gene's germline CDR1 is SGHNT and CDR2 YENEEA. The CDR3 spans 15 residues. V lost 5 bases to trimming and J lost 6 bases; unmatched junction nucleotides: 8. The sequence came from a male donor with ankylosing spondylitis. The V and J genes are TRBV11-3 and TRBJ2-1, with 9 nucleotides matching TRBD2. The sequenced sample was blood, either unsorted or a sorted T cell fraction (not recorded which). The CDR3 DNA is TGTGCCAGCAGCCTAAGGCCTAGCGGGACCAATGAGCAGTTCTTC. Residues: CASSLRPSGTNEQFF.